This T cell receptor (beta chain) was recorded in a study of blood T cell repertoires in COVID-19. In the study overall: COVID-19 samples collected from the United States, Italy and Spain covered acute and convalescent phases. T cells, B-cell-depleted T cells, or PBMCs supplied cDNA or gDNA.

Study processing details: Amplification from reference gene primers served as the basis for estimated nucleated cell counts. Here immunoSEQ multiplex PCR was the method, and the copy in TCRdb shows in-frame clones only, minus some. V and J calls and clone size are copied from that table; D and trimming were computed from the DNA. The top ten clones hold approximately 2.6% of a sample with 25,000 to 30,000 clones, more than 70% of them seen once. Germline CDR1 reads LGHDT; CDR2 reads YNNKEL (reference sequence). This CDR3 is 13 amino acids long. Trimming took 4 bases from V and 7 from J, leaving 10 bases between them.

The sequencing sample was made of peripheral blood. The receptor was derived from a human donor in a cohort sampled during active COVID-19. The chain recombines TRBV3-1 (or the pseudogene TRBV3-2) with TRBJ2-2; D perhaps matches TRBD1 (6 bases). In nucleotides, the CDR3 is TGTGCCAGCAGCCTAGGGGGTAGCGGGGAGCTGTTTTTT. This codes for CASSLGGSGELFF.